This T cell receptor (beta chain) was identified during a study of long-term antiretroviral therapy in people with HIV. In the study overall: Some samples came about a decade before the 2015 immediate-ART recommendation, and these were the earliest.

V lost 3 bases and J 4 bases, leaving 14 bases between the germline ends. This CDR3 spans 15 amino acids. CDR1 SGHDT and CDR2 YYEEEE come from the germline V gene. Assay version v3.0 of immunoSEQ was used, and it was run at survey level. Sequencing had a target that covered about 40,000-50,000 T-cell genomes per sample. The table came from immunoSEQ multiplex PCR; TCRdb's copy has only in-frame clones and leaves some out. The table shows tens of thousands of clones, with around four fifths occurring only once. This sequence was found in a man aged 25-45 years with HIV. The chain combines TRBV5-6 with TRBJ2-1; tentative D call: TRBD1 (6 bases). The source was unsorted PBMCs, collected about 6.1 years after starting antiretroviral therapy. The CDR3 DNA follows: TGTGCCAGCAGCTCGGACAGTGGGGGTTACAATGAGCAGTTCTTC. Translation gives CASSSDSGGYNEQFF.